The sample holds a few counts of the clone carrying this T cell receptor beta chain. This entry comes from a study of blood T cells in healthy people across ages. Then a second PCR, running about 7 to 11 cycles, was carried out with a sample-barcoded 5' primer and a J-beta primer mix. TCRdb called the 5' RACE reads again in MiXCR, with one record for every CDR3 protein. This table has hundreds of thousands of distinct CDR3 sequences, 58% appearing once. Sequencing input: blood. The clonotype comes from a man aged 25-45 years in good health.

Here the CDR3 reads CASSLAWLADRKQFF. CDR3 bases: TGTGCCAGCAGCTTAGCTTGGCTAGCGGACAGAAAGCAGTTCTTC. The V gene is TRBV7-2, the J gene TRBJ2-1; the D gene is possibly TRBD2 (7 bases). With 0 bases removed from V and 11 bases from J, the gap between germline ends came to 17 bases. CDR3 size: 15 residues. Germline V gene data show CDR1 as SGHTA and CDR2 as FQGNSA.